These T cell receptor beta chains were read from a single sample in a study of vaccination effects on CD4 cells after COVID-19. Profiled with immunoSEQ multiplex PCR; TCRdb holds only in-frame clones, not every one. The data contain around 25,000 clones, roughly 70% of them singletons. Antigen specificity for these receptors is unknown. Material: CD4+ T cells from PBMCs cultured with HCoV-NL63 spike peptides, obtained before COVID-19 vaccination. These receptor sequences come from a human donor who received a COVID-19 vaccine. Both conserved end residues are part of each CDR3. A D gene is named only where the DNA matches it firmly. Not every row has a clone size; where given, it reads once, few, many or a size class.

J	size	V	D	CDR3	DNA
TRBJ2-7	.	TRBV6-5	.	CASSNNDEQYF	TGTGCCAGCAGTAACAACGACGAGCAGTACTTC
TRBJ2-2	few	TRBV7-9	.	CASSLEVSPTGELFF	TGTGCCAGCAGCTTAGAGGTTAGCCCCACCGGGGAGCTGTTTTTT
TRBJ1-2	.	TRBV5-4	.	CASSSDTYGYTF	TGTGCCAGCAGCTCCGATACATATGGCTACACCTTC
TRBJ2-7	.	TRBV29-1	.	CSVVQVYNDGAYEQYF	TGCAGCGTAGTTCAGGTGTACAATGACGGTGCCTACGAGCAGTACTTC
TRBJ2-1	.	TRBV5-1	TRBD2	CATRLAGSYNEQFF	TGCGCCACCCGACTAGCGGGGTCATACAATGAGCAGTTCTTC
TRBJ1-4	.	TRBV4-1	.	CASSQDHRQGDEKLFF	TGCGCCAGCAGCCAAGATCACAGGCAAGGTGATGAAAAACTGTTTTTT
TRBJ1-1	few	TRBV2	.	CASNADPRSYTEAFF	TGTGCCAGCAACGCCGACCCACGGAGTTACACTGAAGCTTTCTTT
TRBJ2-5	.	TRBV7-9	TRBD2	CASSARAGGSQETQYF	TGTGCCAGCAGTGCGAGGGCGGGGGGTAGTCAAGAGACCCAGTACTTC
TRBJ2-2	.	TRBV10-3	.	CAISDVSVGFTGELFF	TGTGCCATCAGTGATGTCTCTGTGGGGTTCACCGGGGAGCTGTTTTTT
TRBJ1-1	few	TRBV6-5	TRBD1	CASSRDRGRTEAFF	TGTGCCAGCAGTCGGGACAGGGGGCGGACTGAAGCTTTCTTT
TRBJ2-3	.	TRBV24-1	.	CATSEGGTSADTQYF	TGTGCCACCAGTGAAGGGGGGACTTCGGCAGATACGCAGTATTTT
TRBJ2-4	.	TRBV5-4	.	CASSSGGLAKNIQYF	TGTGCCAGCAGCTCAGGGGGACTAGCCAAAAACATTCAGTACTTC
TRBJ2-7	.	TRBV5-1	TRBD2	CASSYLPGLADLTPRYEQYF	TGCGCCAGCAGCTACTTACCGGGACTAGCGGATCTAACGCCCCGCTACGAGCAGTACTTC
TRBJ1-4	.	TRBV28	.	CASSYYEKLFF	TGTGCCAGCAGTTATTATGAAAAACTGTTTTTT
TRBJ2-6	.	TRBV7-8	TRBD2	CASSLITGGGRFGANVLTF	TGTGCCAGCAGCCTAATTACCGGGGGGGGCCGATTTGGGGCCAACGTCCTGACTTTC
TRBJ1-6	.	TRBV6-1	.	CASSEVPGGQSPLHF	TGTGCCAGCAGTGAAGTACCGGGGGGCCAATCACCCCTCCACTTT
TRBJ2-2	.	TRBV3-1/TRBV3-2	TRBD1	CASSQVRGHRTGELFF	TGTGCCAGCAGCCAAGTTAGGGGGCACCGCACCGGGGAGCTGTTTTTT
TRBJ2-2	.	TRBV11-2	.	CASRLGGLGALFF	TGTGCCAGCAGACTGGGGGGTCTCGGGGCCCTGTTTTTT
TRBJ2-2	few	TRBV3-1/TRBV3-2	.	CASSPSGLGELFF	TGTGCCAGCAGCCCCAGCGGCCTCGGGGAGCTGTTTTTT
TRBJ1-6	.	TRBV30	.	CAWTYSGNSPLHF	TGTGCCTGGACCTATTCGGGGAATTCACCCCTCCACTTT
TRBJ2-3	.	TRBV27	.	CASRGFRRTDTQYF	TGTGCCAGCAGAGGGTTCAGGCGCACAGATACGCAGTATTTT
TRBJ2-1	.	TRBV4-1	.	CASSRTGVRGHNEQFF	TGCGCCAGCAGCCGCACAGGTGTCAGGGGACACAATGAGCAGTTCTTC
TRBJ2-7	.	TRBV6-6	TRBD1	CASSRARQGMSYEQYF	TGTGCCAGCAGTAGAGCCCGACAGGGGATGTCATACGAGCAGTACTTC
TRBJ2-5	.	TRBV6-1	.	CASSEWGPQETQYF	TGTGCCAGCAGTGAGTGGGGGCCTCAAGAGACCCAGTACTTC
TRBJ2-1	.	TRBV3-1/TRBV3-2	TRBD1	CASSQPGGADEQFF	TGTGCCAGCAGCCAACCAGGGGGCGCGGATGAGCAGTTCTTC
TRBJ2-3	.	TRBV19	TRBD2	CASSSGGLRDTQYF	TGTGCCAGTAGTTCGGGGGGACTGCGGGATACGCAGTATTTT
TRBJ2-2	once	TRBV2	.	CASRQNTGELFF	TGTGCCAGCAGGCAGAACACCGGGGAGCTGTTTTTT
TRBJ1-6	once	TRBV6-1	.	CASSDQEGWNSPLHF	TGTGCCAGCAGTGACCAGGAGGGGTGGAATTCACCCCTCCACTTT
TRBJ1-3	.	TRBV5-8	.	CASRSRGHTIYF	TGTGCCAGCCGGAGTCGGGGTCACACCATATATTTT